This T cell receptor beta chain was identified during a study of CXCR3-negative and CXCR3-positive naive CD8 T cells. About the study: Each library held about 1.5 +/- 0.3 million TRB reads, about 140 million in total. Findings and caveats of the study: TRB CDR3s were more hydrophobic in CXCR3-positive than in CXCR3-negative naive cells. Diversity was high in both naive subsets and much lower in memory cells.

In preparing the TRB cDNA libraries, 5' RACE with UMI labels was used. No DNA is given; TCRdb re-called the 5' RACE reads and lists each CDR3 protein once. The sample table sets out fewer than 90,000 distinct CDR3 sequences. Sorts performed in triplicate captured hundreds of thousands of cells each from every CD8+ T cell subset. Looked up from germline, CDR1 is SGHVS and CDR2 is FNYEAQ. The CDR3 is made up of 16 amino acids. Turning to this clonotype: The antigen remains undetermined.

Sequencing input: naive CXCR3- CD8+ T cells from blood. Subset defined: CD45RO-CCR7+CD27+CD95- naive CD8+ T cells lacking CXCR3 (TNR3-). This sequence originates from a human donor in good health. Some clones in this sample may be carry-over from other donors' samples. The chain is built from TRBV7-6 and TRBJ2-3. CDR3 residues: CASSLLEGILLDTQYF.